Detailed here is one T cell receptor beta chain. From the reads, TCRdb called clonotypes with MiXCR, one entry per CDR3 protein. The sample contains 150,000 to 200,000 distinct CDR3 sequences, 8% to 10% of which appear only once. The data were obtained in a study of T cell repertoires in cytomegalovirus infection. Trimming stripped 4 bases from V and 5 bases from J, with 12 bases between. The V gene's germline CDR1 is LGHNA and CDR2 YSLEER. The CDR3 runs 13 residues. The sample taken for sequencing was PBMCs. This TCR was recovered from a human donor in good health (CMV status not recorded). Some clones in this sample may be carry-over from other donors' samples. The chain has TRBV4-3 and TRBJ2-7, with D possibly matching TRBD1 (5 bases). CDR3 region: CASSLLPRDEQYF. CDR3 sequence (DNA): TGCGCCAGCAGCCTACTCCCCAGGGACGAGCAGTACTTC.